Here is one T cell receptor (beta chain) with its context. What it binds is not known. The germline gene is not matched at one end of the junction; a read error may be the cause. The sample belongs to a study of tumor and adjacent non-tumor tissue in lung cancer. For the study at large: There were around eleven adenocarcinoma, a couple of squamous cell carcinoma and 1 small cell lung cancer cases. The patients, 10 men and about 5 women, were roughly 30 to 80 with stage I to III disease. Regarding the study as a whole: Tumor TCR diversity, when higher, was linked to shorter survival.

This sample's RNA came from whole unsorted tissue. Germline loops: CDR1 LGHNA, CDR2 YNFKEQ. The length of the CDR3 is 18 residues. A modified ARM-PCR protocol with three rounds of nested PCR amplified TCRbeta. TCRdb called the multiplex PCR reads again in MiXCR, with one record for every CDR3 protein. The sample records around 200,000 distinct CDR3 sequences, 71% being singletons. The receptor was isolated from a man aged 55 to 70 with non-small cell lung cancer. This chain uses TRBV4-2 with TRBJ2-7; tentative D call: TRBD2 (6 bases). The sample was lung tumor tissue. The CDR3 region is CATSPSWASGGGMYEQYF. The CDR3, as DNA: TGTGCCACCAGCCCATCCTGGGCCAGTGGCGGCGGGATGTACGAGCAGTACTTC.